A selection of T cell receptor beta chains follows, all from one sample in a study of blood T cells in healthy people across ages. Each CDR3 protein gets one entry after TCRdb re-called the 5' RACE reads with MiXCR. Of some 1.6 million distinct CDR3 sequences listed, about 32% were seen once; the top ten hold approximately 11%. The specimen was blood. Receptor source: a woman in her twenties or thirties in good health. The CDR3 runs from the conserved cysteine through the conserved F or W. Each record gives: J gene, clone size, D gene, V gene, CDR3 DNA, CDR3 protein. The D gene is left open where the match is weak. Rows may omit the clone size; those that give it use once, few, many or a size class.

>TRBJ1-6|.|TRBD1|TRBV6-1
TGTGCCAGCAGTAACGACAGGGGGCTGTATTCACCCCTCCACTTT
CASSNDRGLYSPLHF
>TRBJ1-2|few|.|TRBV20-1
TGCAGTGCTAGGACAGCCACCTATGGCTACACCTTC
CSARTATYGYTF
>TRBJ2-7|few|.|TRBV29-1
TGCAGCGTTGTGGGATCGCAGGGCTCCTACGAGCAGTACTTC
CSVVGSQGSYEQYF
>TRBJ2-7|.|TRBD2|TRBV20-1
TGCAGTGCTAGAGACCCCCTTGCGGGGGTCCACGAGCAGTACTTC
CSARDPLAGVHEQYF
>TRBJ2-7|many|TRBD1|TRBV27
TGTGCCAGCAGTTTAAGGGACAGGGTGGCCGAGCAGTACTTC
CASSLRDRVAEQYF
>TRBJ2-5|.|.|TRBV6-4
TGTGCCAGCAGTGACTCGCTCTCGAGTGAGCAGTACTTC
CASSDSLSSEQYF
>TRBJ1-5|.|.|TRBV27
TGTGCCAGCAGTTCTACAGGGCCCTATCAGCCCCAGCATTTT
CASSSTGPYQPQHF
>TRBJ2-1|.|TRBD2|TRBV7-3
TGTGCCAGCAGCTCTTCCCTCGGACTAGCGGGGGGGCAGAATGAGCAGTTCTTC
CASSSSLGLAGGQNEQFF
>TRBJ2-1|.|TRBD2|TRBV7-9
TGTGCCAGCAGCTTAGGGCGACAAGCGGGAAATGAGCAGTTCTTC
CASSLGRQAGNEQFF
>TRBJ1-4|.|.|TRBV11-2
TGTGCCAGCAGCTTAGCCCTCATGACAGGCAATAATGAAAAACTGTTTTTT
CASSLALMTGNNEKLFF
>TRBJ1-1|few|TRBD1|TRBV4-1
TGCGCCAGCAGCCCATCATACAGGGGAGGGGCTTTCTTT
CASSPSYRGGAFF
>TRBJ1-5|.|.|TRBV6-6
TGTGCCAGCAGTTATCAGGATACCTATCAGCCCCAGCATTTT
CASSYQDTYQPQHF
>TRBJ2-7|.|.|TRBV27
TGTGCCAGCAGTTCGGGAGCAGGGTTCCTCGAGCAGTACTTC
CASSSGAGFLEQYF
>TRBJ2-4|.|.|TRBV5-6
TGTGCCAGCAGCGCGGTTGTAGGCGGGCAGTACTTC
CASSAVVGGQYF
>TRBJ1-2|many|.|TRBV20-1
TGCAGTGCTAGTGGAGGGGGGAAATGGGGCTACACCTTC
CSASGGGKWGYTF